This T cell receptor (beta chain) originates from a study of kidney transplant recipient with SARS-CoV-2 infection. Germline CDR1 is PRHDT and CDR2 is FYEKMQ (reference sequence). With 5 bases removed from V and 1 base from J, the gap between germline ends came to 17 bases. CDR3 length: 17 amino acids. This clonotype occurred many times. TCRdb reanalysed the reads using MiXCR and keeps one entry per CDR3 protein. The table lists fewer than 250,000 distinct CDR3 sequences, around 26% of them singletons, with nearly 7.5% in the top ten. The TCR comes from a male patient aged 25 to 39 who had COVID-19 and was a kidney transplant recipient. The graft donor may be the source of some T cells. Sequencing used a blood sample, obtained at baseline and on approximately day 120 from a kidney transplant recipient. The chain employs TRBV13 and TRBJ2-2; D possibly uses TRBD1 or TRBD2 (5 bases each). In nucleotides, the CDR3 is TGTGCCAGCAGCGGCTCCGGGACCCGCCGGAACACCGGGGAGCTGTTTTTT. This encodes CASSGSGTRRNTGELFF. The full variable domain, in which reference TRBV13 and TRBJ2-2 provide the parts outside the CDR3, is AAGVIQSPRHLIKEKRETATLKCYPIPRHDTVYWYQQGPGQDPQFLISFYEKMQSDKGSIPDRFSAQQFSDYHSELNMSSLELGDSALYFCASSGSGTRRNTGELFFGEGSRLTVL.